The present T cell receptor (beta chain) was sequenced within a study of OX40 agonist ivuxolimab in advanced cancers. Looking at the study overall: Dose-escalation subjects each had hepatocellular carcinoma, melanoma, renal cell or head and neck cancer. General study findings and limits: Among the nonresponders, some also had low normalized T-cell clonal expansion. Blood T cells, both CD4+ and CD8+, expanded clonally by week 6 at 0.1 to 3.0 mg/kg.

Germline CDR1 and CDR2: MNHEY and SVGAGI. The V and J ends lost 1 base and 10 bases respectively, with 10 bases between them. This CDR3 is built from 12 residues. The data were produced by immunoSEQ multiplex PCR, yet TCRdb's version contains in-frame clones alone and is incomplete. The table records 72,000 or so clones, just over 85% of them present only once. A note on this clone: Its antigen remains unidentified.

The V and J genes are TRBV6-5 and TRBJ1-1, with unresolved D. Sequencing used CD4+ or CD8+ T cells sorted from blood, obtained in a trial of the OX40 agonist ivuxolimab. The receptor was isolated from an adult with an advanced solid tumor such as melanoma, head and neck, liver or kidney cancer. The CDR3 is CASSYYSRGAFF. CDR3 in DNA: TGTGCCAGCAGTTACTACTCTCGGGGAGCTTTCTTT.